This T cell receptor (beta chain) comes out of a study of glioma-infiltrating T cells. TCR alpha and beta CDR3 regions were amplified from RNA using iRepertoire nested multiplex PCR. Each CDR3 protein is one row after TCRdb ran MiXCR on the multiplex PCR reads. This repertoire shows approximately 4,500 distinct CDR3 sequences, roughly a quarter found once; its top ten account for 8.5% to 10%. The CDR3 has 14 amino acids. Germline assignment: CDR1 SGHAT and CDR2 FQNNGV. V dropped 1 base and J dropped 3 bases, with 7 bases sitting between them. The rearrangement uses TRBV11-2 and TRBJ2-1; perhaps TRBD1 as D (5 bases). The sequenced sample consisted of glioma tissue, nonneoplastic brain tissue, or PBMCs (not recorded which). This clonotype was obtained from a human donor with low-grade glioma or glioblastoma, undergoing nonglioma brain surgery, or in good health (not recorded which). In nucleotides, the CDR3 is TGTGCCAGCAGCTTAGGACAGCTCTACAATGAGCAGTTCTTC. Translating it yields CASSLGQLYNEQFF. Combining the CDR3 with reference TRBV11-2 and TRBJ2-1 gives the whole variable domain EAGVAQSPRYKIIEKRQSVAFWCNPISGHATLYWYQQILGQGPKLLIQFQNNGVVDDSQLPKDRFSAERLKGVDSTLKIQPAKLEDSAVYLCASSLGQLYNEQFFGPGTRLTVL.